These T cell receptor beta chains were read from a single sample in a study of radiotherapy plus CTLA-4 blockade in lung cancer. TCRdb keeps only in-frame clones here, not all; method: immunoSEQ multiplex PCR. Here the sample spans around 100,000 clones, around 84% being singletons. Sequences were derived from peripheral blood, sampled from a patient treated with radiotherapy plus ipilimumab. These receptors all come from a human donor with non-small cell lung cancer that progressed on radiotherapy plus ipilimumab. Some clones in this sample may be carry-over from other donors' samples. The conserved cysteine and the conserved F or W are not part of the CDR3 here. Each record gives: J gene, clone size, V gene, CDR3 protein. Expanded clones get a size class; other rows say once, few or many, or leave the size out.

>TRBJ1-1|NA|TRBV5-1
ASSLWGGHKNTEAF
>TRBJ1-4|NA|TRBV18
ASSPTLGEYDGLNEKLF
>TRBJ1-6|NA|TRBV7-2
ASSVGTAINSPLH
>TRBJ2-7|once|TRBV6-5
ASSYWQGVLNEQY
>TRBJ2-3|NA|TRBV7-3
ASSLSPRGTQY
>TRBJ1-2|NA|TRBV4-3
ASSQGQGYLDMGYT
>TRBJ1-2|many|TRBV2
ASSRDSLYGYT
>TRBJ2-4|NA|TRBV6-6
ASSPGWTKNIQY
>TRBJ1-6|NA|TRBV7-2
ASSLGPYNSPLH
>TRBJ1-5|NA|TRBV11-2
ASSLGAGDQPQH
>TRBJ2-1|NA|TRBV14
ASSLLAGASSYNEQF
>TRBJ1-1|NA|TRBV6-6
ASSVLSRTGHEAF
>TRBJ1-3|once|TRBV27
ASSSPGAGGNTIY
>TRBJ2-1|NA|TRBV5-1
ASSLGSGVYNEQF
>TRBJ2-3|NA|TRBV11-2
ASSLVVISTDTQY
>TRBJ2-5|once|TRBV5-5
ASWDWVGETQY
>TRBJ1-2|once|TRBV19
ASRNFSNYGYT
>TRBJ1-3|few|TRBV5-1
ASSSGRSGNTIY
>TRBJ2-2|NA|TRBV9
ASSDPRVGSPTGELF
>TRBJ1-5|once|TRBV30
AWSRQQNQPQH
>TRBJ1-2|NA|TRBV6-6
ASSYGGGNGGYT
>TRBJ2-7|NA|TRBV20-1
SARDLLEQY
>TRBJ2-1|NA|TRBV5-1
ASSPTGTGAPIEQF
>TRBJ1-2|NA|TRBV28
ASSLLGNINYGYT
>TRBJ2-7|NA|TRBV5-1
ASSLEGEQY
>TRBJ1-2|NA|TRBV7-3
ASSSPERATGYT
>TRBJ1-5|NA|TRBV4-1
ASSQVFIQAGTNQPQH
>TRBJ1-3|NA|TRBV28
ASSLWSGAGSSGNTIY
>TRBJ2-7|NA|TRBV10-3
AISDFGYEQY
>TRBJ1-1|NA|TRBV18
ASSPQGQVEAF
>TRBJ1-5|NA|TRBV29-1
SVAQGEYQPQH
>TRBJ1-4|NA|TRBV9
ASSEKGSTNEKLF
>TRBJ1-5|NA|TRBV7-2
ASSLGREQPQH
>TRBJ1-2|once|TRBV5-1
ASSLFGQSYGYT
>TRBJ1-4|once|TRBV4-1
ASSLLGVTGAEKLF
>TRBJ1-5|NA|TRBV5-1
ASSLNWDRYNQPQH
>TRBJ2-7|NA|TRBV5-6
ASNSRRVSYEQY
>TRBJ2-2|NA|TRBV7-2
ASSPLSGVNGELF
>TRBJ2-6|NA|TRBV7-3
ASSLGQGAPGANVLT
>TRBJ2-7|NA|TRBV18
ASSSGPWYEQY
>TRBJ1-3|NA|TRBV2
ASRTDSYGNTIY
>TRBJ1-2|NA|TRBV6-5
ASSSIQGGYGYT
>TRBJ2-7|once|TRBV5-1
ASSLAQGGGYEQY
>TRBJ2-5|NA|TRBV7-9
ASSPGLAGVSETQY
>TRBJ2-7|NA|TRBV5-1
ASSSLLQGHEQY
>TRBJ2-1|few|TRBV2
ATDGTRRF